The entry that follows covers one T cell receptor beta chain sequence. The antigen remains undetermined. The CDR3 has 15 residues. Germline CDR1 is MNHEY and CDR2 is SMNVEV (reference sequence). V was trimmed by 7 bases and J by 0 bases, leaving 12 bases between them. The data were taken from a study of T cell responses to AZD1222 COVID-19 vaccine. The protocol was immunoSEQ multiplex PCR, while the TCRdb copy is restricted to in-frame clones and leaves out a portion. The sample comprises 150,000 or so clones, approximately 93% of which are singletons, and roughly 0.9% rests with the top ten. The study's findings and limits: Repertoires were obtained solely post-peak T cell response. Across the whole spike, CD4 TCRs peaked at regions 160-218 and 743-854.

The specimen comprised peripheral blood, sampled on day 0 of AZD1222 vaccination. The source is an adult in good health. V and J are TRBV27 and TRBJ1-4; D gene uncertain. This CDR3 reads CASTSHLSTNEKLFF. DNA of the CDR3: TGTGCCAGCACGTCTCACCTTTCAACTAATGAAAAACTGTTTTTT.